Described below is a single T cell receptor (beta chain) sequence and its context. Sequencing of TCR beta was undertaken in CD8+ and CD4+ T cells derived from blood. Isolation of CD8+ and CD4+ T cells was performed negatively, whereas enrichment of TEMRA cells was done by FACS. The data are from a study of CD8 T cells in Susac syndrome. Germline V gene lookup returns CDR1 PRHDT and CDR2 FYEKMQ (reference sequence). This CDR3 is built from 14 residues. V was clipped by 1 base and J by 8 bases, with 12 bases between them. Random hexamers served to reverse transcribe about 0.45 to 1 ug RNA. With immunoSEQ multiplex PCR, TCR beta CDR3 was amplified across 54 Vbeta and 13 Jbeta. TCRdb reprocessed the immunoSEQ multiplex PCR reads via MiXCR and lists one record per CDR3 protein. Of 250,000 to 300,000 distinct CDR3 sequences listed, approximately 81% were seen once; the top ten hold approximately 0.11%.

The chain recombines TRBV13 with TRBJ2-1; D gene ambiguous. The source material was CD8+ T cells from PBMCs. This sequence was found in a human donor with multiple sclerosis. This CDR3 is CASSLALVRHEQFF. The CDR3 coding sequence is TGTGCCAGCAGCTTAGCTCTAGTGAGGCATGAGCAGTTCTTC. Full variable domain (rest looked up from reference TRBV13 and TRBJ2-1): AAGVIQSPRHLIKEKRETATLKCYPIPRHDTVYWYQQGPGQDPQFLISFYEKMQSDKGSIPDRFSAQQFSDYHSELNMSSLELGDSALYFCASSLALVRHEQFFGPGTRLTVL.